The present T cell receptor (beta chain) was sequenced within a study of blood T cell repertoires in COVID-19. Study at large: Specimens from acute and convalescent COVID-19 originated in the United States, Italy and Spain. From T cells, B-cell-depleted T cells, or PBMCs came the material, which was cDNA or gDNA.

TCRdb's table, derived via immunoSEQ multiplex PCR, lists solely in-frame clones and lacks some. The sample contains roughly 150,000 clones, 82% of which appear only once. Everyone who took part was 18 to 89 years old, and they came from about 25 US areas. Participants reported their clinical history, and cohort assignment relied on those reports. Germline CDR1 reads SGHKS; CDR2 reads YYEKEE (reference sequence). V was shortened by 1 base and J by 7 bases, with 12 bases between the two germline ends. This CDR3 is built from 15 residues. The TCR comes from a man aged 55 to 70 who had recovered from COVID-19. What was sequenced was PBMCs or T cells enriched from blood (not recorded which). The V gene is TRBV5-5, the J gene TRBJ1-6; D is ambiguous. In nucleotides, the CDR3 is TGTGCCAGCAGCTTGTACAGTAACTGGAATTCACCCCTCCACTTT. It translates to CASSLYSNWNSPLHF.